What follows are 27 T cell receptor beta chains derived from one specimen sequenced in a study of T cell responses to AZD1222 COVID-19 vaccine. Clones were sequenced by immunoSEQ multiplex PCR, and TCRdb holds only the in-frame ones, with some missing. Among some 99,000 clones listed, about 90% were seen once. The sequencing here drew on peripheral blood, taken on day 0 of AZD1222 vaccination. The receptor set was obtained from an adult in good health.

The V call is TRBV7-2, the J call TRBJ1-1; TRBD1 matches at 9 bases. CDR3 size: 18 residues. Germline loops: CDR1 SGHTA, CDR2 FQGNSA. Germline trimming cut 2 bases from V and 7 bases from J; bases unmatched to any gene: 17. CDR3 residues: CASSLSGGTGGGGGEAFF. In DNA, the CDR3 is TGTGCCAGCAGCTTATCAGGGGGTACAGGGGGCGGAGGTGGTGAAGCTTTCTTT.

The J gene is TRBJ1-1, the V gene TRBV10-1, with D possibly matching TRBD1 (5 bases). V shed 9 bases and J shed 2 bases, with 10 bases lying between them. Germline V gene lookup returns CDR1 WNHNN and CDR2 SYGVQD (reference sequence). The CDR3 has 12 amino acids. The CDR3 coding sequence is TGCGCCAGGGTGCAGGGAAACACTGAAGCTTTCTTT. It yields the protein CARVQGNTEAFF.

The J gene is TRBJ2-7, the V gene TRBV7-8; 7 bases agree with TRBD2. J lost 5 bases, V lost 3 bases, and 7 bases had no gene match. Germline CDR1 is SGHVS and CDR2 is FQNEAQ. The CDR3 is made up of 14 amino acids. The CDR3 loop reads CASSFRTRDDEQYF. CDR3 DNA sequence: TGTGCCAGCAGCTTCAGGACTAGGGATGACGAGCAGTACTTC. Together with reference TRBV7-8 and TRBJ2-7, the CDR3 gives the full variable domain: GAGVSQSPRYKVAKRGQDVALRCDPISGHVSLFWYQQALGQGPEFLTYFQNEAQLDKSGLPSDRFFAERPEGSVSTLKIQRTQQEDSAVYLCASSFRTRDDEQYFGPGTRLTVT.

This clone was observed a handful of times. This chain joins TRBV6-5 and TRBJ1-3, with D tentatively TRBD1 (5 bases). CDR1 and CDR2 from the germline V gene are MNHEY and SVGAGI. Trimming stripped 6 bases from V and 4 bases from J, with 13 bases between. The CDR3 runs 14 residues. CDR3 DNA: TGTGCCAGCAGCCTCCTGGGGCACGGAAACACCATATATTTT. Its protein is CASSLLGHGNTIYF.

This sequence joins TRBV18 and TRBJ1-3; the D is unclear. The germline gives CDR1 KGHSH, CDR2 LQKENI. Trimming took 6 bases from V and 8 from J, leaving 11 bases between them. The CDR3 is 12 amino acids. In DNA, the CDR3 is TGTGCCAGCTCCCACCCGATGGACACCATATATTTT. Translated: CASSHPMDTIYF.

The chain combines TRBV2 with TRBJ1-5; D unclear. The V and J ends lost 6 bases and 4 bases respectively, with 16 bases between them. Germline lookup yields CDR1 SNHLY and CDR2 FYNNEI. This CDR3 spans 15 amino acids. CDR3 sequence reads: CASRFEGQKNQPQHF. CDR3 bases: TGTGCCAGCAGATTCGAAGGGCAAAAGAATCAGCCCCAGCATTTT.

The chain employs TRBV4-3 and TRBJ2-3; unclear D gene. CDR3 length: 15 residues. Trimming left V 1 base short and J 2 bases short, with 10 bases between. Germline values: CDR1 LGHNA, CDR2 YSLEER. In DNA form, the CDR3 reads TGCGCCAGCAGCCAAGGCCCCCGAAACACAGATACGCAGTATTTT. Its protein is CASSQGPRNTDTQYF.

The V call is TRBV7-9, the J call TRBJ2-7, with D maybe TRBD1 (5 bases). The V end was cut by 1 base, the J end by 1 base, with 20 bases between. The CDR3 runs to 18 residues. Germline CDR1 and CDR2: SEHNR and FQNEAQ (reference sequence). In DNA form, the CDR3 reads TGTGCCAGCAGCTTAGTTGTGGGGAATGCTAGGACATCCTACGAGCAGTACTTC. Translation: CASSLVVGNARTSYEQYF.

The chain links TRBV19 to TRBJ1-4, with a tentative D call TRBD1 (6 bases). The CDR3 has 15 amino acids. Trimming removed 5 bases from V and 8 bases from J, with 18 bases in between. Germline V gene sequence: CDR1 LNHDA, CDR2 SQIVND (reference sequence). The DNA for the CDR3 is TGTGCCAGTAGTGGCAGACAGGCCGGAAGGGAAAAACTGTTTTTT. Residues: CASSGRQAGREKLFF. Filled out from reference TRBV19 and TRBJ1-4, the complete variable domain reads DGGITQSPKYLFRKEGQNVTLSCEQNLNHDAMYWYRQDPGQGLRLIYYSQIVNDFQKGDIAEGYSVSREKKESFPLTVTSAQKNPTAFYLCASSGRQAGREKLFFGSGTQLSVL.

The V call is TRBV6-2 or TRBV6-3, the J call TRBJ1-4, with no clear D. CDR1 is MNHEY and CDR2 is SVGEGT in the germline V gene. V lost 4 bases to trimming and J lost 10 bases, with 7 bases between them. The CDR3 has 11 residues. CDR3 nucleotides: TGTGCCAGCAGTTCCCCGGGAAAACTGTTTTTT. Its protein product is CASSSPGKLFF.

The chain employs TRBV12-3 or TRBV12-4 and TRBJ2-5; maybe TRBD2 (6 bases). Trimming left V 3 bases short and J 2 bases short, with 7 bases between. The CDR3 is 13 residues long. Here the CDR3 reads CASSFRGQETQYF. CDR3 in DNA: TGTGCCAGCAGTTTTCGGGGGCAAGAGACCCAGTACTTC.

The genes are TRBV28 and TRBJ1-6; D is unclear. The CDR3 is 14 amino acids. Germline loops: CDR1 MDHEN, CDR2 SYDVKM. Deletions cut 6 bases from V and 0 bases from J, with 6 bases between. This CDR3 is CASREGSYNSPLHF. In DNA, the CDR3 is TGTGCCAGCAGAGAGGGCTCCTATAATTCACCCCTCCACTTT.

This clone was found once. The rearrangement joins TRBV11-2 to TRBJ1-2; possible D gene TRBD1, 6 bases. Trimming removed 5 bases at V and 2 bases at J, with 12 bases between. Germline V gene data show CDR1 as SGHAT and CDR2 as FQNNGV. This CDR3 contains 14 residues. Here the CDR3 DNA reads TGTGCCAGCAGCGTGGGGGGCGGAAACTATGGCTACACCTTC. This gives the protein CASSVGGGNYGYTF.

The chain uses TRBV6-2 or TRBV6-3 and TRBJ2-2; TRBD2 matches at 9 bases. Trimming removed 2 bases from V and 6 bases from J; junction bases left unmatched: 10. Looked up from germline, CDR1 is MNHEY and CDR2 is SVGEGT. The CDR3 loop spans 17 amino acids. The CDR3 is CASSYPTRLAAPGELFF. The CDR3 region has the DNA TGTGCCAGCAGTTACCCGACGCGACTAGCGGCTCCCGGGGAGCTGTTTTTT.

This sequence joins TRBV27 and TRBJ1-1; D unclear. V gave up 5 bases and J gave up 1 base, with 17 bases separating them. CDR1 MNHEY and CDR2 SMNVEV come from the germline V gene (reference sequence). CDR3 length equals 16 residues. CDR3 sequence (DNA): TGTGCCAGCAGTCGCACAAGAGAGTGGGGGAACACTGAAGCTTTCTTT. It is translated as CASSRTREWGNTEAFF.

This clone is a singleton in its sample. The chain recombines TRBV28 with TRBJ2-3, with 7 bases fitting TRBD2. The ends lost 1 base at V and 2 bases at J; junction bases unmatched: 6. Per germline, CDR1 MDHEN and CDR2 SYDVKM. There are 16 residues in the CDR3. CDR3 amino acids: CASSLSSGRDTDTQYF. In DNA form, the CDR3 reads TGTGCCAGCAGTTTATCTAGCGGAAGGGACACAGATACGCAGTATTTT.

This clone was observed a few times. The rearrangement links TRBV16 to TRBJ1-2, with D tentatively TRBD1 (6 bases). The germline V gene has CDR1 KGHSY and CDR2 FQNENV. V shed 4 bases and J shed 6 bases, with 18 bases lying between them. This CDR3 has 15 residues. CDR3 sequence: CASSPSRSGAHGYTF. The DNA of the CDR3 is TGTGCCAGCAGCCCTTCAAGGTCAGGGGCCCATGGCTACACCTTC.

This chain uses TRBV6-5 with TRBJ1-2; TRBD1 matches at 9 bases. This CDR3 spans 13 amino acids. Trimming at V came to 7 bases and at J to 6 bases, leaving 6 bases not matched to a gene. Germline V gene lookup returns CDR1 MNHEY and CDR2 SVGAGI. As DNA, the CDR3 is TGTGCCAGCACGGGGACAGGGAGCAATGGCTACACCTTC. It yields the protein CASTGTGSNGYTF.

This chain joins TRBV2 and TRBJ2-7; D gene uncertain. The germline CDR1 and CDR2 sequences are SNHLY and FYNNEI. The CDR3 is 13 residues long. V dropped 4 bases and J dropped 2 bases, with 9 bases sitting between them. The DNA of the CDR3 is TGTGCCAGCAGTGGAGTCGAAACCTACGAGCAGTACTTC. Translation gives CASSGVETYEQYF.

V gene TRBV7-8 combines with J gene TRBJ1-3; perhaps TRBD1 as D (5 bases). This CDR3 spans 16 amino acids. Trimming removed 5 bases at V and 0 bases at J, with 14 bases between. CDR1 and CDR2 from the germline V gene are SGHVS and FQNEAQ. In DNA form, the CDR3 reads TGTGCCAGCAGCCTCGTGGGGGGAATCTCTGGAAACACCATATATTTT. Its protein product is CASSLVGGISGNTIYF. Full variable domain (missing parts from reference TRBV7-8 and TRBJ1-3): GAGVSQSPRYKVAKRGQDVALRCDPISGHVSLFWYQQALGQGPEFLTYFQNEAQLDKSGLPSDRFFAERPEGSVSTLKIQRTQQEDSAVYLCASSLVGGISGNTIYFGEGSWLTVV.

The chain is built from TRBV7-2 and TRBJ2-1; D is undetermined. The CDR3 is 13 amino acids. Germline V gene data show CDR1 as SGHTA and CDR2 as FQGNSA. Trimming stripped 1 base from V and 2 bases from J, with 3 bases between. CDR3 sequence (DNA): TGTGCCAGCAGCTTAGTCACCTACAATGAGCAGTTCTTC. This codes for CASSLVTYNEQFF.

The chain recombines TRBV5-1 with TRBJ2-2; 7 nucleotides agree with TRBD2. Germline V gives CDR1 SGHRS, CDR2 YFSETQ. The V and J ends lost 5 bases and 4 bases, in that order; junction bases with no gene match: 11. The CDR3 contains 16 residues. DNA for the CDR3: TGCGCCAGCAGAACAGCGGGAACGACTTCCACCGGGGAGCTGTTTTTT. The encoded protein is CASRTAGTTSTGELFF.

The CDR3 spells CASSQDPTGVGLYGYTF. The CDR3 DNA reads as TGCGCCAGCAGCCAAGACCCGACAGGGGTAGGGCTATATGGCTACACCTTC. The chain couples TRBV4-1 to TRBJ1-2, with 8 nucleotides matching TRBD1. Germline assignment: CDR1 MGHRA and CDR2 YSYEKL. The CDR3 is made up of 17 amino acids. Trimming removed 0 bases from V and 5 bases from J; junction bases left unmatched: 11.

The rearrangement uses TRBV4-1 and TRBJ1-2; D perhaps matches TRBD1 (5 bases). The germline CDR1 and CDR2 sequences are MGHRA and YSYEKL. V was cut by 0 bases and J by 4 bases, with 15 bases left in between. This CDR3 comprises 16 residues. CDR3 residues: CASSQEWDGSFYGYTF. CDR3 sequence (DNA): TGCGCCAGCAGCCAAGAATGGGACGGATCCTTCTATGGCTACACCTTC.

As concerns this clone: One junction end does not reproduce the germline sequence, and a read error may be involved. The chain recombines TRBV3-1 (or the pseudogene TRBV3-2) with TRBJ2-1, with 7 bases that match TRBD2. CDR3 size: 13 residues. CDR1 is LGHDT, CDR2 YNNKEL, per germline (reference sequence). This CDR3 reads CASSFRDYSEQFF. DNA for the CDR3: TGTGCCAGCAGCTTCCGGGACTACAGTGAGCAGTTCTTC.

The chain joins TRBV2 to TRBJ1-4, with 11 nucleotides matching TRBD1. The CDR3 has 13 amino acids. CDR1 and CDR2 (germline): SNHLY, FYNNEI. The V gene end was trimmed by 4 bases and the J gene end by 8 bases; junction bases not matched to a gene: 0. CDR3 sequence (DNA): TGTGCCAGCAGTGGGACAGGGGGCGAAAAACTGTTTTTT. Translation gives CASSGTGGEKLFF.

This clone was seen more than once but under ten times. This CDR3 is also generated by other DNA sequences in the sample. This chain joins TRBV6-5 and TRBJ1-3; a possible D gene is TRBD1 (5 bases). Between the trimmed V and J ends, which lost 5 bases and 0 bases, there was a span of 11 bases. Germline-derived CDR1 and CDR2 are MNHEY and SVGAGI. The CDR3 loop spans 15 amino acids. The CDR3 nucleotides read TGTGCCAGCAGTCGGGGACTTAGCTCTGGAAACACCATATATTTT. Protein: CASSRGLSSGNTIYF.